A single sample is the source of the 30 T cell receptor beta chains below, sequenced in a study of cytomegalovirus exposure and HLA in healthy donors. PCR involved 60 Vbeta and 13 Jbeta primers. Assay used: immunoSEQ multiplex PCR; TCRdb lists only in-frame clones, some missing. The sample gives about 31,000 clones, roughly 44% of which show up once; under 2% is in the top ten. Material: PBMCs. These TCRs come from a woman between 50 and 59 years old in good health and CMV-seronegative.

This clone was seen only a few times. V usage is TRBV19 and J usage is TRBJ2-7; the D gene is possibly TRBD1 (6 bases). This CDR3 has 15 amino acids. Per germline, CDR1 LNHDA and CDR2 SQIVND (reference sequence). Trimming cost V 8 bases and J 0 bases, with 17 bases left between them. For the CDR3, the DNA is TGTGCCAGTGCGCCGGGACACACAAACTCCTACGAGCAGTACTTC. Protein: CASAPGHTNSYEQYF.

The genes are TRBV27 and TRBJ2-3; weak D call: TRBD2 (6 bases). CDR3 length equals 15 residues. V lost 5 bases, J lost 5 bases, and 17 bases lay in between. Germline-derived CDR1 and CDR2 are MNHEY and SMNVEV (reference sequence). The CDR3 loop reads CASSTLASVGDTQYF. For the CDR3, the DNA is TGTGCCAGCAGTACCCTAGCGTCCGTGGGAGATACGCAGTATTTT.

The rearrangement joins TRBV28 to TRBJ1-5; 10 nucleotides agree with TRBD1. Per the germline V gene, CDR1 is MDHEN and CDR2 is SYDVKM. The CDR3 contains 15 residues. V gave up 6 bases and J gave up 5 bases; unmatched junction bases: 7. CDR3: CASSPPGQGYQPQHF. The CDR3 DNA follows: TGTGCCAGCAGCCCCCCGGGACAGGGGTATCAGCCCCAGCATTTT.

The chain joins TRBV5-4 to TRBJ2-5; a weak D match, TRBD1 (5 bases). V shed 1 base and J shed 2 bases, with 12 bases lying between them. CDR1 is SGHNT, CDR2 YYREEE, per germline (reference sequence). The CDR3 has 15 amino acids. CDR3 region: CASSLSAGRQETQYF. In nucleotides, the CDR3 is TGTGCCAGCAGCTTGTCGGCAGGGCGGCAAGAGACCCAGTACTTC.

This clone was seen a few times. The chain employs TRBV5-1 and TRBJ2-1, with D perhaps matching TRBD2 (5 bases). V gave up 0 bases and J gave up 3 bases, with 10 bases separating them. The CDR3 runs 15 residues. In germline, CDR1 is SGHRS, CDR2 YFSETQ. This CDR3 reads CASSLGSGNYNEQFF. In DNA form, the CDR3 reads TGCGCCAGCAGCTTGGGATCGGGGAACTACAATGAGCAGTTCTTC.

The rearrangement links TRBV2 to TRBJ2-1; the D gene is possibly TRBD2 (6 bases). Deletions cut 6 bases from V and 4 bases from J, with 13 bases between. Germline V lookup: CDR1 SNHLY, CDR2 FYNNEI. The CDR3 extends over 14 amino acids. The CDR3 is CASRDGGIYNEQFF. CDR3 bases: TGTGCCAGCAGGGACGGCGGGATATACAATGAGCAGTTCTTC.

This chain uses TRBV30 with TRBJ1-1; TRBD1 is a possible D gene (6 bases). This CDR3 has 11 residues. V lost 5 bases and J lost 4, with 8 bases in between. In germline, CDR1 is GTSNPN, CDR2 SVGIG (reference sequence). CDR3 residues: CAWGDITEAFF. The CDR3 DNA reads TGTGCCTGGGGGGACATCACTGAAGCTTTCTTT. Full variable domain (remainder filled in from reference TRBV30 and TRBJ1-1): SQTIHQWPATLVQPVGSPLSLECTVEGTSNPNLYWYRQAAGRGLQLLFYSVGIGQISSEVPQNLSASRPQDRQFILSSKKLLLSDSGFYLCAWGDITEAFFGQGTRLTVV.

The chain employs TRBV27 and TRBJ2-1, with 13 positions matching TRBD2. The CDR3 contains 16 residues. Per germline, CDR1 MNHEY and CDR2 SMNVEV (reference sequence). V lost 6 bases to trimming and J lost 5 bases; unmatched junction nucleotides: 7. Here the CDR3 reads CASRLAGGPSHNEQFF. The CDR3, as DNA: TGTGCCAGCAGACTAGCGGGAGGGCCGTCACACAATGAGCAGTTCTTC.

The V and J genes are TRBV7-2 and TRBJ1-6, with 7 bases identical to TRBD1. Germline V lookup: CDR1 SGHTA, CDR2 FQGNSA. This CDR3 has 14 residues. V was clipped by 5 bases and J by 4 bases; unmatched bases: 2. For the CDR3, the DNA is TGTGCCAGCAGCCTGACAGGGTATAATTCACCCCTCCACTTT. Translating it yields CASSLTGYNSPLHF.

This clone occurred once. This chain uses TRBV15 with TRBJ2-1, with 9 bases identical to TRBD2. The CDR3 spans 20 residues. V lost 1 base and J lost 3; bases outside the gene matches: 16. The germline gives CDR1 LNHNV, CDR2 YYDKDF (reference sequence). CDR3 sequence (DNA): TGTGCCACCAGCAGAGTTGGCCTACCCAAATCTAGCGGGAACTACAATGAGCAGTTCTTC. Encoded protein: CATSRVGLPKSSGNYNEQFF.

This clone has just a few counts. The chain joins TRBV7-3 to TRBJ2-7; a weak D match, TRBD2 (6 bases). The length of the CDR3 is 18 residues. Trimming left V 7 bases short and J 5 bases short, with 30 bases between. The V gene's germline CDR1 is SGHTA and CDR2 FQGTGA. The CDR3 loop reads CASILLPSQGTPGDEQYF. CDR3 bases: TGTGCCAGCATCCTCTTGCCCTCTCAGGGAACCCCGGGGGACGAGCAGTACTTC.

With regard to this clone: Germline and junction disagree at one end, which may indicate a read error. The chain employs TRBV5-1 and TRBJ2-7; 8 bases line up with TRBD1. The CDR3 runs to 14 residues. Germline CDR1 is SGHRS and CDR2 is YFSETQ. The CDR3 is CASSAGQAGSGLNF. In DNA form, the CDR3 reads TGCGCCAGCAGCGCGGGACAGGCCGGATCGGGGTTGAACTTC.

This chain uses TRBV19 with TRBJ1-5; D call uncertain. Germline V gene data show CDR1 as LNHDA and CDR2 as SQIVND (reference sequence). The CDR3 loop spans 15 amino acids. Between the trimmed V and J ends, which lost 5 bases and 0 bases, there was a span of 11 bases. CDR3 bases: TGTGCCAGTAGTCTTTACAGTTATAGCAATCAGCCCCAGCATTTT. It codes for CASSLYSYSNQPQHF. Full variable domain (rest looked up from reference TRBV19 and TRBJ1-5): DGGITQSPKYLFRKEGQNVTLSCEQNLNHDAMYWYRQDPGQGLRLIYYSQIVNDFQKGDIAEGYSVSREKKESFPLTVTSAQKNPTAFYLCASSLYSYSNQPQHFGDGTRLSIL.

V and J are TRBV5-1 and TRBJ2-7; perhaps TRBD2 as D (5 bases). CDR1 SGHRS and CDR2 YFSETQ come from the germline V gene. The germline V and J ends were trimmed by 3 bases and 0 bases, with 10 bases remaining between them. CDR3 size: 14 residues. The CDR3 spells CASSSKGSSYEQYF. In DNA, the CDR3 is TGCGCCAGCAGCTCAAAAGGGAGCTCCTACGAGCAGTACTTC.

The chain employs TRBV7-7 and TRBJ2-7; D may be TRBD1 (5 bases). The CDR3 has 15 residues. Trimming shortened V by 5 bases and J by 7 bases, and 21 bases separated the two germline ends. CDR1 SSHAT and CDR2 FNYEAQ come from the germline V gene (reference sequence). The CDR3 sequence: CASSRLGARLDEQYF. Written as DNA, the CDR3 is TGTGCCAGCAGCCGCCTTGGGGCTAGACTCGATGAGCAGTACTTC. The whole variable domain, remainder taken from reference TRBV7-7 and TRBJ2-7, is GAGVSQSPRYKVTKRGQDVTLRCDPISSHATLYWYQQALGQGPEFLTYFNYEAQPDKSGLPSDRFSAERPEGSISTLTIQRTEQRDSAMYRCASSRLGARLDEQYFGPGTRLTVT.

This clone was seen a handful of times. This chain uses TRBV30 with TRBJ2-7, with TRBD2 matching 8 bases. Germline-derived CDR1 and CDR2 are GTSNPN and SVGIG (reference sequence). There are 13 residues in the CDR3. V was pared by 5 bases and J by 4 bases, with 7 bases of the junction left unmatched. Written as DNA, the CDR3 is TGTGCCTGGTCGACTAGCGACTTGTACGAGCAGTACTTC. It encodes CAWSTSDLYEQYF.

This sequence joins TRBV18 and TRBJ1-2, with 8 bases fitting TRBD1. The CDR3 runs to 13 residues. The J segment lost 8 bases and the V segment lost 4 bases, leaving 6 bases of the junction unmatched. Germline CDR1 KGHSH, CDR2 LQKENI. CDR3 residues: CASSRPGGEGYTF. In DNA form, the CDR3 reads TGTGCCAGCTCACGGCCAGGGGGCGAGGGCTACACCTTC.

The rearrangement links TRBV18 to TRBJ1-1, with 7 nucleotides matching TRBD1. This CDR3 contains 14 residues. Trimming took 4 bases from V and 5 from J; bases not matched to a gene: 7. Germline V gives CDR1 KGHSH, CDR2 LQKENI. For the CDR3, the DNA is TGTGCCAGCTCACACTCACAGGGGACTACTGAAGCTTTCTTT. Its translation is CASSHSQGTTEAFF.

This clone was recorded once. The chain joins TRBV5-8 to TRBJ2-7; 9 bases line up with TRBD1. CDR1 and CDR2 (germline): SGHTS, YDEGEE. The CDR3 spans 16 residues. V dropped 3 bases and J dropped 5; count of bases not matched to a gene: 12. CDR3 sequence reads: CASSSEFRDRDDEQYF. The CDR3 bases are TGTGCCAGCAGCTCGGAATTCCGGGACAGGGACGACGAGCAGTACTTC. The whole variable domain, remainder taken from reference TRBV5-8 and TRBJ2-7, is EAGVTQSPTHLIKTRGQQATLRCSPISGHTSVYWYQQALGLGLQFLLWYDEGEERNRGNFPPRFSGRQFPNYSSELNVNALELEDSALYLCASSSEFRDRDDEQYFGPGTRLTVT.

This clone was seen a handful of times. The chain combines TRBV5-6 with TRBJ2-7; TRBD1 aligns across 8 bases. Germline V CDR1 and CDR2: SGHDT, YYEEEE. The CDR3 runs to 15 residues. V shed 0 bases, J shed 5 bases, and the junction held 7 bases outside the gene matches. The CDR3 here is CASSLALDRGNEQYF. The CDR3 DNA is TGTGCCAGCAGCTTGGCCCTAGACAGGGGAAACGAGCAGTACTTC.

This clone came up once. The chain recombines TRBV28 with TRBJ1-1, with D perhaps TRBD1 (5 bases). Germline V lookup: CDR1 MDHEN, CDR2 SYDVKM. V was trimmed by 7 bases and J by 1 base, leaving 13 bases between them. The CDR3 loop spans 14 amino acids. CDR3 DNA sequence: TGTGCCAGCAAAGAGCGGGGGGAGAACACTGAAGCTTTCTTT. Protein product: CASKERGENTEAFF.

This clone was observed once. The genes are TRBV30 and TRBJ2-3; 7 bases map to TRBD1. Germline CDR1 reads GTSNPN; CDR2 reads SVGIG (reference sequence). V shed 8 bases, J shed 2 bases, and the junction held 10 bases outside the gene matches. The CDR3 is made up of 14 amino acids. CDR3 sequence reads: CARSTGVTTDTQYF. The CDR3 coding sequence is TGTGCCCGAAGTACAGGGGTGACCACAGATACGCAGTATTTT.

A few counts support this clone. The J gene is TRBJ2-1, the V gene TRBV5-5; possibly TRBD2 for D (6 bases). The CDR3 has 14 residues. V was clipped by 6 bases and J by 4 bases, with 14 bases between them. Germline values: CDR1 SGHKS, CDR2 YYEKEE (reference sequence). The CDR3 loop is CASTPTTSYNEQFF. The CDR3 DNA reads TGTGCCAGCACCCCTACGACTAGTTACAATGAGCAGTTCTTC.

V is TRBV12-1 and J is TRBJ1-2; the table names TRBD1, a call not compared with the DNA. TRBV12-1 is a known pseudogene. The CDR3 loop spans 14 amino acids. The chain's CDR3 is CASSFGAANYGYTF. CDR3 in DNA: TGTGCCAGCAGCTTTGGGGCAGCTAACTATGGCTACACCTTC.

This clone was counted a few times. The rearrangement links TRBV7-9 to TRBJ2-3, with TRBD2 matching 16 bases. CDR3 length: 18 amino acids. Unmatched junction bases numbered 9, after V lost 5 bases and J lost 4 bases. Germline V gene data show CDR1 as SEHNR and CDR2 as FQNEAQ (reference sequence). The CDR3 nucleotides are TGTGCCAGCAGCGGGACTAGCGGGAGGGCCAGAGGGGCAGATACGCAGTATTTT. It codes for CASSGTSGRARGADTQYF.

A few counts support this clone. The chain carries TRBV6-1 and TRBJ1-1; possibly TRBD1 for D (5 bases). CDR1 and CDR2 from the germline V gene are MNHNS and SASEGT. Between the trimmed V and J ends, which lost 4 bases and 4 bases, there was a span of 7 bases. The CDR3 is made up of 12 amino acids. The CDR3 loop reads CASSAQGTEAFF. The CDR3 DNA sequence: TGTGCCAGCAGTGCCCAGGGCACTGAAGCTTTCTTT.

The chain links TRBV19 to TRBJ1-1; D is unresolved. Germline loops: CDR1 LNHDA, CDR2 SQIVND (reference sequence). Trimming left V 6 bases short and J 0 bases short, with 11 bases between. CDR3 length equals 14 residues. CDR3 bases: TGTGCCAGTAGCTCACAGAACATGAACACTGAAGCTTTCTTT. This codes for CASSSQNMNTEAFF.

This clone was detected a few times. J is TRBJ2-1 and V is TRBV27; perhaps TRBD2 as D (5 bases). The CDR3 consists of 13 residues. Germline CDR1 reads MNHEY; CDR2 reads SMNVEV (reference sequence). Between the trimmed V and J ends, which lost 2 bases and 9 bases, there was a span of 11 bases. DNA for the CDR3: TGTGCCAGCAGTTTACAACTAGGATTTGAGCAGTTCTTC. Protein: CASSLQLGFEQFF.

The V and J genes are TRBV7-3 and TRBJ2-2; 15 nucleotides align to TRBD2. The V gene's germline CDR1 is SGHTA and CDR2 FQGTGA. This CDR3 spans 16 amino acids. The V segment lost 5 bases and the J segment 6 bases; nucleotides outside the gene matches: 4. The CDR3 protein is CASSRTSGRAAGELFF. The CDR3 coding sequence is TGTGCCAGCAGCCGGACTAGCGGGAGGGCAGCCGGGGAGCTGTTTTTT.

V is TRBV30 and J is TRBJ2-7; D call uncertain. Germline V gene lookup returns CDR1 GTSNPN and CDR2 SVGIG (reference sequence). V was pared by 3 bases and J by 3 bases, with 12 bases between. The CDR3 covers 13 residues. The CDR3 DNA sequence: TGTGCCTGGAGCCCAATAAGAGACTACGAGCAGTACTTC. It translates to CAWSPIRDYEQYF.